This T cell receptor (beta chain) appears in the sequencing data of a study of early T cells in non-severe SARS-CoV-2 infection (dated by TCRdb to the early 2020s). Turning to the overall study: Bulk RNA from unsorted whole blood was used for TCR sequencing, so alpha and beta chains could not be paired. Study-wide findings and limitations: VDJdb matching was skewed toward anti-spike CD8 responses, so virus-specific expansions were likely underestimated and private and CD4 specificities were missed.

Set within a cohort of healthcare workers in London, UK, this nested case-control study involved weekly PCR testing of nasopharyngeal swabs along with blood sampling. Healthcare workers were recruited between 23 and 31 March 2020, during the week of the UK lockdown, and were followed weekly for up to about 15 weeks. V trim: 4 bases; J trim: 5 bases; unmatched bases: 9. Inclusive of the bounding cysteine and phenylalanine, the CDR3 is 16 residues long. The sequence is cut down to CDR3 DNA, 48 bases in frame from base 1. The germline V gene encodes CDR1 SNHLY and CDR2 FYNNEI. The library came from 5' RACE. Sequencing relied on a NextSeq 500. Unique molecular identifiers were attached to individual cDNA molecules in the TCR library protocol so that sequencing error and PCR bias could be corrected. Sequencing covered both TCR alpha and beta chains, and within each sample the abundances of alpha and beta sequences were tightly co-correlated. Per the authors' processing: Decombinator V4 was used to annotate the V gene, J gene and CDR3 of the TCR sequences. Expanded TCRs were defined as changing significantly between any two time points under a Poisson model with p below 0.0001. TCR abundances were normalised to the total number of TCRs sequenced in each sample and reported as counts per million. TRAV1-2 paired with TRAJ12, TRAJ20 or TRAJ33 defined MAIT TCRs, while TRAV10 paired with TRAJ18 defined iNKT TCRs. A search of VDJdb, accessed on 1 November 2021, was run for TCRs annotated to CMV, EBV and SARS-CoV-2, with TCRs annotated for multiple antigens excluded. The public reads were reprocessed in TCRdb via fastp at Q25 and MiXCR, keeping in-frame beta chains. Rows with one shared CDR3 protein collapse into an entry with the most common genes and DNA. TCRdb assigned the V and J calls; the authors' analysis was not used. The sample data list under 85,000 distinct CDR3 sequences, and 14% of these were observed just once. Roughly 9.8% of the sample comes from the top ten.

In this sample, this clonotype turned up a few times. Its binding antigen is unknown. No much larger clone exists at a distance of one base, and base qualities are not known. The sequencing input was whole blood. This receptor was obtained from an adult who was a healthcare worker with PCR-confirmed SARS-CoV-2 infection or an uninfected control (not recorded which). The chain uses TRBV2 and TRBJ2-3, with 10 junctional bases fitting TRBD2. CDR3 loop: CASSVTLAGGGDTQYF. The DNA is as follows: TGTGCCAGCAGTGTGACCTTAGCGGGGGGCGGAGATACGCAGTATTTT. With the portions outside the CDR3 filled from the reference TRBV2 and TRBJ2-3 genes, the complete variable region becomes EPEVTQTPSHQVTQMGQEVILRCVPISNHLYFYWYRQILGQKVEFLVSFYNNEISEKSEIFDDQFSVERPDGSNFTLKIRSTKLEDSAMYFCASSVTLAGGGDTQYFGPGTRLTVL.